What follows describes a single T cell receptor (beta chain). This clone was observed once. This clone's antigen is unknown. Qualities for individual bases were not recorded, and no much larger clone is one base off. The sample belongs to a study of technical replicates of blood from a handful of donors (dated by TCRdb to 2017 to 2019). Libraries were made using the immunoSEQ multiplex PCR assay. As stored in TCRdb, this immuneACCESS dataset retains in-frame rearrangements with V and J assigned. A fraction of the clones does not appear; measured against another copy, unresolved V genes explain less than half of the discrepancy, and the remainder lacks a known reason. Here the sample has roughly 80,000 clones; 96% occur a single time. In total, the top ten clones hold approximately 0.41% of the sample. The TCR was taken from a human donor in good health. The sequenced sample consisted of T cells isolated from PBMCs.

The CDR3 protein sequence reads: CASSLGGRAITGELFF. The sequenced DNA: TGTGCCAGCAGTTTAGGCGGGAGGGCCATCACCGGGGAGCTGTTTTTT. The sequence is built from TRBV27 and TRBJ2-2; the junction holds 9 bases that match TRBD2. Taken from cysteine to phenylalanine, the CDR3 has 16 residues. The read is trimmed to its CDR3 DNA, 48 bases read in frame from base 1. The germline V gene encodes CDR1 MNHEY and CDR2 SMNVEV (reference sequence). Trimming accounts for 2 bases at V and 4 bases at J, while the number of junction bases matched to no gene is 5.